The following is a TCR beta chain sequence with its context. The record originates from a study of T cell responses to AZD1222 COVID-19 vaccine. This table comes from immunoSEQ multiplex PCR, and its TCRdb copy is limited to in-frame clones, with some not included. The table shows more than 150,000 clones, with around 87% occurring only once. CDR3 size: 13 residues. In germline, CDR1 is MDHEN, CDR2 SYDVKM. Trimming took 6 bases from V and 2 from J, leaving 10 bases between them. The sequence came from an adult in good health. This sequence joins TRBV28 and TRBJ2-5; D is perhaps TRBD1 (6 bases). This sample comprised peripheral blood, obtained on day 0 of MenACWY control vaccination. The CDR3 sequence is CASSSGQQETQYF. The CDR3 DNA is TGTGCCAGCAGCTCTGGACAGCAAGAGACCCAGTACTTC.